This T cell receptor beta chain is from a study of cytomegalovirus exposure and HLA in healthy donors. Primers: 60 Vbeta forward and 13 Jbeta reverse. Data came from immunoSEQ multiplex PCR; TCRdb stores just in-frame clones and leaves some out. The sample consists of 150,000 to 200,000 clones, around 83% of them appearing once. Remarks on this clone: Its antigen is as yet unknown.

The CDR3 contains 18 residues. The germline V gene encodes CDR1 SGHRS and CDR2 YFSETQ. J was trimmed by 9 bases and V by 4 bases; bases with no gene match: 13. Overall study results and limits: The presence/absence work took it that sequencing depth was about the same across donors.

Although they were nominally healthy when sampled, donors likely had unrecorded immune exposures. The source is a girl aged 2 to 9 in good health and CMV-seropositive. The chain recombines TRBV5-1 with TRBJ2-4, with 16 bases identical to TRBD2. The sequencing input was PBMCs. As DNA, the CDR3 is TGCGCCAGCAGCGCGGGACTAGCGGGGGGGCATCAGACAGGCATTCAGTACTTC. This translates into CASSAGLAGGHQTGIQYF.